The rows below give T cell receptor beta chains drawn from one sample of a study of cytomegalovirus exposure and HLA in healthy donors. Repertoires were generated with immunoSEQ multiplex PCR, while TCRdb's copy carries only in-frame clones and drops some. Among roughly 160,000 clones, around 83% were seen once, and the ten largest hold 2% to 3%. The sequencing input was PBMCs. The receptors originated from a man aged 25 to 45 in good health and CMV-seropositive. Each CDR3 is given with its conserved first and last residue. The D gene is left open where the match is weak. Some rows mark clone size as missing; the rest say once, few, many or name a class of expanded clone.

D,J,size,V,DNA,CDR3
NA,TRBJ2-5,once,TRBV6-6,TGTGCCAGCAGTTATTTCGACAGTCAAGAGACCCAGTACTTC,CASSYFDSQETQYF
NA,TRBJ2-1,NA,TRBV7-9,TGTGCCAGCAGCGCGGGACTCAATGAGCAGTTCTTC,CASSAGLNEQFF
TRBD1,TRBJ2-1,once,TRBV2,TGTGCCAGCAGTGACAACAGGGGTTCGAATGAGCAGTTCTTC,CASSDNRGSNEQFF
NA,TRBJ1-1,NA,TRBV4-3,TGCGCCAGCAGCCACGGGGGTGGTGGGGCTTTCTTT,CASSHGGGGAFF
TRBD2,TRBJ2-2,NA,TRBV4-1,TGCGCCAGCAGGATAGCGGGAGACGGCACCGGGGAGCTGTTTTTT,CASRIAGDGTGELFF
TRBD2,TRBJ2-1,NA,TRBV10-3,TGTGCCATCAGTGAGAGGGGACTAGCGGGAGTAGCCTACAATGAGCAGTTCTTC,CAISERGLAGVAYNEQFF
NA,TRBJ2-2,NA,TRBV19,TGTGCCAGTAGTATCTCGGGGGTCGGGGAGCTGTTTTTT,CASSISGVGELFF
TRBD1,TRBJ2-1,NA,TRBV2,TGTGCCAGCAGAACCGGCGGGACAGGGGGATACAATGAGCAGTTCTTC,CASRTGGTGGYNEQFF
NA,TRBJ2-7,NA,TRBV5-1,TGCGCCAGCAGCTTGTTTGTTAGACAGGAAAATAACGAGCAGTACTTC,CASSLFVRQENNEQYF
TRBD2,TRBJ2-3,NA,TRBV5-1,TGCGCCAGCAAGGTCGCCAGCGGGAGTTACACAGATACGCAGTATTTT,CASKVASGSYTDTQYF
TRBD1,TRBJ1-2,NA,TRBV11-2,TGTGCCAGCAGCCCCCGACAGGGAAGAGGCGGCTACACCTTC,CASSPRQGRGGYTF
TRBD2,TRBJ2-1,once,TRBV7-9,TGTGCCAGCAGCTTAGCGGGTACTAGCGGCCCATACAATGAGCAGTTCTTC,CASSLAGTSGPYNEQFF
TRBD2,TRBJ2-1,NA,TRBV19,TGTGCCAGTAGTATTGTCGTGCGGGAGAAGCGGTTCTTC,CASSIVVREKRFF
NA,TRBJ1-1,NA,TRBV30,TGTGCCTGGAGTGTAATGTCCGGGAACACTGAAGCTTTCTTT,CAWSVMSGNTEAFF
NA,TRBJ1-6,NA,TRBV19,TGTGCCAGTAGAGGAGGGGTGGGGAATTCACCCCTCCACTTT,CASRGGVGNSPLHF
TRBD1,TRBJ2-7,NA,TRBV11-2,TGTGCCAGCAGCTCGGGGACAGGGGGCGGGTACGAGCAGTACTTC,CASSSGTGGGYEQYF
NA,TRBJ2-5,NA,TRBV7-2,TGTGCCAGCAGCTCCCCCCAGGGTTGGGGGACCCAGTACTTC,CASSSPQGWGTQYF
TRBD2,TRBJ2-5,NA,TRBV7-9,TGTGCCAGCAGCCTCACCGGGACTAGCGGTGAGACCCAGTACTTC,CASSLTGTSGETQYF
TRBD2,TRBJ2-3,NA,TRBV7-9,TGTGCCAGCAGCTTAGTCGGGGGGAAAGATACGCAGTATTTT,CASSLVGGKDTQYF
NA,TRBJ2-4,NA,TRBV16,TGTGCCAGCAGCCCAGGATTAGCCAAAAACATTCAGTACTTC,CASSPGLAKNIQYF
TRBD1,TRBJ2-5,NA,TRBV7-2,TGTGCCAGCGGCTTACGACAGGGGCGGGAGACCCAGTACTTC,CASGLRQGRETQYF
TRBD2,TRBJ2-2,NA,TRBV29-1,TGCAGCGTTGAGACTAGCGGGAGGGACACCGGGGAGCTGTTTTTT,CSVETSGRDTGELFF
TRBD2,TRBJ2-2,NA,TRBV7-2,TGTGCCAGCAGCACCAGGCTAGCGGGCTACACCGGGGAGCTGTTTTTT,CASSTRLAGYTGELFF
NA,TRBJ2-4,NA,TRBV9,TGTGCCAGCAGCGTAGGGAGAGCCAAAAACATTCAGTACTTC,CASSVGRAKNIQYF
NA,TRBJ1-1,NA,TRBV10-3,TGTGCCACCACAGGGACCATGAACACTGAAGCTTTCTTT,CATTGTMNTEAFF
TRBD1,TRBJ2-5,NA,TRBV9,TGTGCCAGCAGCCCTAGTTCGACAGGGGGTCAAGAGACCCAGTACTTC,CASSPSSTGGQETQYF
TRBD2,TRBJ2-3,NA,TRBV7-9,TGTGCCAGCAGGTACCTAGCGGGAAGCACAGATACGCAGTATTTT,CASRYLAGSTDTQYF
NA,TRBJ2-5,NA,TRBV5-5,TGTGCCAGCAGCTTGGGACGTGGTACAGGGCAAGAGACCCAGTACTTC,CASSLGRGTGQETQYF
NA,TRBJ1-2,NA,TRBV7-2,TGTGCCAGCAGCTTAGGGTGGCAGATCTATGGCTACACCTTC,CASSLGWQIYGYTF
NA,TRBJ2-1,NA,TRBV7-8,TGTGCCAGCAGCTTAGAAGTTACCTCACATCCCTCCTACAATGAGCAGTTCTTC,CASSLEVTSHPSYNEQFF
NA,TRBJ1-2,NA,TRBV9,TGTGCCAGCAGCCTTACGCCTGGCCCAGACTATGGCTACACCTTC,CASSLTPGPDYGYTF
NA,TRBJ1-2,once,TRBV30,TGTGCCTGGAGTCCGGCGACCAGCGACTACACCTTC,CAWSPATSDYTF
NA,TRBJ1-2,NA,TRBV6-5,TGTGCCAGCAGGATGACAGCTAACTATGGCTACACCTTC,CASRMTANYGYTF
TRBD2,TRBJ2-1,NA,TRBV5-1,TGCGCCAGCAGCTTTAGCGGGAGTTCCTACAATGAGCAGTTCTTC,CASSFSGSSYNEQFF
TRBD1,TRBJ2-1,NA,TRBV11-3,TGTGCCAGCAGCTTAGGGGGGACAGGTTACGCTGAGCAGTTCTTC,CASSLGGTGYAEQFF
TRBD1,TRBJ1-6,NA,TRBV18,TGTGCCAGCTCACGGGACAGGGATAATTCACCCCTCCACTTT,CASSRDRDNSPLHF